The entry below describes one T cell receptor (beta chain). Its specificity is unknown. This entry comes from a study of CXCR3-negative and CXCR3-positive naive CD8 T cells. General study results and limits: Naive CXCR3-positive cells had TRB CDR3s more hydrophobic than those of CXCR3-negative naive cells. High diversity, comparable across both naive subsets, contrasted with much lower diversity in memory CD8+ cells.

Germline CDR1 reads SEHNR; CDR2 reads FQNEAQ (reference sequence). The CDR3 runs to 15 residues. Researchers prepared the TRB cDNA libraries using 5' RACE with UMI labels. Following a re-call of the 5' RACE reads, TCRdb has one entry per CDR3 protein and lacks DNA. The sample data list 90,000 to 150,000 distinct CDR3 sequences. The chain joins TRBV7-9 to TRBJ2-5; without DNA, the TCRdb call of TRBD2 cannot be checked. The clonotype originates from a human donor in good health. Some clones in this sample may be carry-over from other donors' samples. The sequencing input was naive CXCR3+ CD8+ T cells from blood. The sample's subset: CD45RO-CCR7+CD27+CD95- naive CD8+ T cells expressing CXCR3 (TNR3+). CDR3 protein: CASTLILADQETQYF.